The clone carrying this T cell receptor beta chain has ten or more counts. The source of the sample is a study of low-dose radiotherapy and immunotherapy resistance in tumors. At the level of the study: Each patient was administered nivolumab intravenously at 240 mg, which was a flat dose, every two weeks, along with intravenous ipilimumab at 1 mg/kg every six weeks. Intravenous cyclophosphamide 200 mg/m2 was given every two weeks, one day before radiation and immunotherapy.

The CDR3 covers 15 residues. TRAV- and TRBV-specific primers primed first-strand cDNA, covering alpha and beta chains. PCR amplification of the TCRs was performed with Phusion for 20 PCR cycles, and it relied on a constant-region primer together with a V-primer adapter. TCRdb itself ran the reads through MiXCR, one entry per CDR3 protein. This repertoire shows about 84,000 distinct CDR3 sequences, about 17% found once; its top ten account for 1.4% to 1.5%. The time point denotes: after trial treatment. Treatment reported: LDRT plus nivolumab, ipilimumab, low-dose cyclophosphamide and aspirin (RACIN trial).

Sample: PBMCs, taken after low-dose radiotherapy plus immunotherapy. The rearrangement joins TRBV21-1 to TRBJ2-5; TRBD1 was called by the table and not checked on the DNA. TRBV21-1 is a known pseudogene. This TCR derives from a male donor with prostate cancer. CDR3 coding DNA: TGTGCCAGCAGATGGGACAGGGGGCCTAGGGAGACCCAGTACTTC. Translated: CASRWDRGPRETQYF.